Presented here are 2 T cell receptor beta chains from one specimen sequenced in a study of blood T cells in healthy people across ages. Primed by a sample-barcoded 5' primer and a J-beta primer mix, a second PCR proceeded for about 7 to 12 cycles. MiXCR, run by TCRdb on the 5' RACE reads, gives a single entry per CDR3 protein. The table lists 700,000 to 900,000 distinct CDR3 sequences, under 30% of them singletons. The same data also contributed to another study, on T cells of mothers and their children.

Sequencing was carried out using blood. Source of these receptors: a boy younger than 18 in good health.

This clonotype was seen many times. The chain joins TRBV7-9 to TRBJ2-3, with D possibly called TRBD1 or TRBD2 (5 bases each). The CDR3 contains 14 residues. The germline V gene has CDR1 SEHNR and CDR2 FQNEAQ (reference sequence). V lost 0 bases and J lost 1, with 5 bases in between. The CDR3 nucleotides are TGTGCCAGCAGCTTAGCGGGGGGCACAGATACGCAGTATTTT. The encoded protein is CASSLAGGTDTQYF.

This clonotype was seen a handful of times. The J gene is TRBJ2-5, the V gene TRBV12-3 or TRBV12-4; 7 bases fit TRBD1. The J call may be incorrect, as the DNA end agrees better with TRBJ2-7. The CDR3 consists of 14 residues. DNA for the CDR3: TGTGCCAGCAGATCGGACAGGTTCTCCTACGAGCAGTACTTC. Protein product: CASRSDRFSYEQYF.